Each of the 21 T cell receptor beta chains below was sequenced from the same sample in a study of blood T cells in healthy people across ages. PCR was performed a second time for about 6 to 11 cycles using a sample-barcoded 5' primer and a J-beta primer mix. TCRdb ran MiXCR on the 5' RACE reads and lists one entry per CDR3 protein. This table has about 830,000 distinct CDR3 sequences, about three fifths appearing once. Specimen: blood. The receptors originated from a man in his thirties or forties in good health.

The chain carries TRBV6-2 or TRBV6-3 and TRBJ2-7; tentative D call: TRBD1 (6 bases). The germline gives CDR1 MNHEY, CDR2 SVGEGT. This CDR3 comprises 15 residues. With 5 bases removed from V and 3 bases from J, the gap between germline ends came to 17 bases. CDR3 in amino acids: CASSQIQGRGYEQYF. DNA for the CDR3: TGTGCCAGCAGTCAAATACAGGGTAGAGGCTACGAGCAGTACTTC.

This clonotype was counted a few times. V and J are TRBV6-6 and TRBJ1-5, with 8 bases lining up with TRBD1. With V trimmed by 7 bases and J by 3 bases, 5 bases remained unmatched. This CDR3 region has 14 residues. Germline lookup yields CDR1 MNHNY and CDR2 SVGAGI (reference sequence). In DNA form, the CDR3 reads TGTGCCAGCATCGGGACAGGCCCCAATCAGCCCCAGCATTTT. Protein sequence: CASIGTGPNQPQHF.

The chain joins TRBV28 to TRBJ1-2; no reliable D call. The V end was cut by 6 bases, the J end by 5 bases, with 10 bases between. Germline CDR1 MDHEN, CDR2 SYDVKM. The CDR3 contains 12 residues. In DNA, the CDR3 is TGTGCCAGCAGCTCAGCCCGATATGGCTACACCTTC. The encoded protein is CASSSARYGYTF.

V usage is TRBV20-1 and J usage is TRBJ2-7; 7 bases are shared with TRBD2. Germline V CDR1 and CDR2: DFQATT, SNEGSKA (reference sequence). The ends lost 6 bases at V and 3 bases at J; junction bases unmatched: 14. CDR3 size: 15 residues. The CDR3 sequence is CSAIPPRAGFYEQYF. The CDR3 DNA follows: TGCAGTGCGATACCCCCGCGAGCGGGATTCTACGAGCAGTACTTC.

CDR3 DNA sequence: TGTGCCAGCAGCCAAGGCGGGGGGGAGAACGAGCAGTACTTC. As protein: CASSQGGGENEQYF. The chain employs TRBV3-1 and TRBJ2-7, with 9 bases matching TRBD2. CDR1 LGHDT and CDR2 YNNKEL come from the germline V gene (reference sequence). This CDR3 comprises 14 residues. J gave up 5 bases and V 1 base, and 3 bases lay outside the gene matches.

Points on this clonotype: The germline gene is not matched at one end of the junction; a read error may be the cause. The V gene is TRBV9, the J gene TRBJ2-1; TRBD2 matches at 7 bases. This CDR3 region has 14 residues. CDR1 and CDR2 from the germline V gene are SGDLS and YYNGEE. CDR3 amino acids: CASTAGVSYNERFF. The CDR3 DNA reads as TGTGCCAGCACGGCGGGAGTCTCCTACAATGAGCGGTTCTTC.

This sequence joins TRBV20-1 and TRBJ2-4, with TRBD2 identical over 10 bases. The tail of the sequence fits TRBJ2-5 better, so the J call may be wrong. CDR1 is DFQATT, CDR2 SNEGSKA, per germline (reference sequence). The CDR3 spans 13 residues. CDR3 protein: CSGIAGGIETQYF. The CDR3 bases are TGCAGTGGAATAGCGGGGGGCATAGAGACCCAGTACTTC.

The chain recombines TRBV20-1 with TRBJ1-2, with D tentatively TRBD1 (5 bases). The CDR3 has 12 amino acids. V lost 8 bases, J lost 4 bases, and 14 bases lay in between. Germline assignment: CDR1 DFQATT and CDR2 SNEGSKA (reference sequence). The CDR3 region is CSTRVWSYGYTF. CDR3 nucleotides: TGCAGTACCAGGGTTTGGAGCTATGGCTACACCTTC.

The rearrangement joins TRBV20-1 to TRBJ2-1; the match to TRBD2 covers 9 bases. The germline gives CDR1 DFQATT, CDR2 SNEGSKA (reference sequence). The ends lost 1 base at V and 4 bases at J; junction bases unmatched: 5. There are 15 residues in the CDR3. The CDR3 DNA reads TGCAGTGCTAGAGGTGCTAGCGGGGAATACAATGAGCAGTTCTTC. It encodes CSARGASGEYNEQFF.

This clonotype has only a few counts. The genes are TRBV6-2 or TRBV6-3 and TRBJ2-6; 8 bases line up with TRBD1. The V and J ends lost 0 bases and 5 bases, in that order; junction bases with no gene match: 6. CDR3 size: 17 residues. Germline V gene lookup returns CDR1 MNHEY and CDR2 SVGEGT. The CDR3 here is CASSYSGTGTRANVLTF. CDR3 nucleotide sequence: TGTGCCAGCAGTTACTCCGGGACAGGCACCAGGGCCAACGTCCTGACTTTC.

The chain couples TRBV20-1 to TRBJ2-7; tentatively, D is TRBD2 (5 bases). The germline V gene encodes CDR1 DFQATT and CDR2 SNEGSKA (reference sequence). This CDR3 has 13 residues. Trimming shortened V by 5 bases and J by 1 base, and 12 bases separated the two germline ends. This CDR3 reads CSALATTSYEQYF. The CDR3 DNA reads TGCAGTGCTTTGGCGACTACGTCCTACGAGCAGTACTTC.

V and J are TRBV28 and TRBJ1-1, with D perhaps matching TRBD1 (6 bases). CDR1 and CDR2 (germline): MDHEN, SYDVKM. V was shortened by 4 bases and J by 1 base, with 22 bases between the two germline ends. The CDR3 loop spans 18 amino acids. The CDR3 spells CASSSPHRVQWSNTEAFF. CDR3 DNA: TGTGCCAGCAGTTCCCCCCACAGGGTTCAATGGTCGAACACTGAAGCTTTCTTT.

This chain connects TRBV2 to TRBJ2-5; 15 bases map to TRBD2. The J call may not be correct, given that the DNA end is closer to TRBJ2-7. The CDR3 is 15 amino acids. Germline CDR1 reads SNHLY; CDR2 reads FYNNEI. CDR3 DNA: TGTGCCAGCAGTGAGGGACTAGCGGGAGGTCCCGAGCAGTACTTC. Translated: CASSEGLAGGPEQYF.

This clonotype came up a few times. The chain links TRBV6-5 to TRBJ2-7; 8 nucleotides match TRBD2. CDR3 length equals 15 residues. V lost 5 bases to trimming and J lost 0 bases; unmatched junction nucleotides: 6. The germline gives CDR1 MNHEY, CDR2 SVGAGI. CDR3 in DNA: TGTGCCAGCAGTAGGAGCGGGAGCTCCTCCTACGAGCAGTACTTC. Translation: CASSRSGSSSYEQYF.

This clonotype was seen just once. A junction boundary mismatches the germline segment, possibly from a read error. The chain carries TRBV12-3 or TRBV12-4 and TRBJ2-7; D remains ambiguous. CDR3 length equals 12 residues. The CDR3 nucleotides read TGTGCCAGTTCCCCCTCCCCCTACGGGCAGTACTTC. Residues: CASSPSPYGQYF.

J is TRBJ2-1 and V is TRBV19; 7 bases line up with TRBD2. The CDR3 length is 13 residues. In germline, CDR1 is LNHDA, CDR2 SQIVND (reference sequence). Unmatched junction bases numbered 9, after V lost 7 bases and J lost 9 bases. The CDR3 is CASTGGTSGEQFF. The CDR3 nucleotides read TGTGCCAGTACCGGGGGGACCTCAGGTGAGCAGTTCTTC.

In this sample, this clonotype turned up many times. The chain joins TRBV9 to TRBJ2-5, with D perhaps matching TRBD1 or TRBD2 (5 bases each). CDR1 and CDR2 from the germline V gene are SGDLS and YYNGEE. Trimming took 5 bases from V and 4 from J, leaving 24 bases between them. There are 17 residues in the CDR3. DNA for the CDR3: TGTGCCAGCAGTGAGCGACGTGGGACCACCGGCGGAGAGACCCAGTACTTC. Amino acids: CASSERRGTTGGETQYF.

The chain links TRBV4-2 to TRBJ2-5; 10 bases line up with TRBD1. The J segment lost 2 bases and the V segment lost 0 bases, leaving 3 bases of the junction unmatched. Germline-derived CDR1 and CDR2 are LGHNA and YNFKEQ. This CDR3 contains 16 residues. CDR3 sequence: CASSQDLGQGQETQYF. The CDR3 DNA reads TGTGCCAGCAGCCAAGACTTGGGACAGGGGCAAGAGACCCAGTACTTC.

The rearrangement links TRBV12-3 or TRBV12-4 to TRBJ2-3; tentative D call: TRBD2 (6 bases). The CDR3 is 16 amino acids. Trimming pared 6 bases from V and 1 base from J, leaving 17 bases between. CDR3 in amino acids: CASSYDTSPGTDTQYF. CDR3 DNA sequence: TGTGCCAGCAGCTACGACACTAGCCCCGGCACAGATACGCAGTATTTT.

V is TRBV25-1 and J is TRBJ1-1, with 8 bases identical to TRBD1. The CDR3 contains 15 residues. V was clipped by 5 bases and J by 5 bases; unmatched bases: 10. In germline, CDR1 is MGHDK, CDR2 SYGVNS. Here the CDR3 reads CASSPQDRGRTEAFF. The CDR3 DNA is TGTGCCAGCAGTCCACAAGACAGGGGAAGGACTGAAGCTTTCTTT.

The chain has TRBV5-6 and TRBJ2-7; a weak D match, TRBD2 (5 bases). The CDR3 extends over 14 amino acids. The germline V gene has CDR1 SGHDT and CDR2 YYEEEE. Trimming cost V 4 bases and J 4 bases, with 15 bases left between them. CDR3 residues: CASSSPPGSYEQYF. CDR3 DNA: TGTGCCAGCAGCAGCCCCCCGGGGAGTTACGAGCAGTACTTC.